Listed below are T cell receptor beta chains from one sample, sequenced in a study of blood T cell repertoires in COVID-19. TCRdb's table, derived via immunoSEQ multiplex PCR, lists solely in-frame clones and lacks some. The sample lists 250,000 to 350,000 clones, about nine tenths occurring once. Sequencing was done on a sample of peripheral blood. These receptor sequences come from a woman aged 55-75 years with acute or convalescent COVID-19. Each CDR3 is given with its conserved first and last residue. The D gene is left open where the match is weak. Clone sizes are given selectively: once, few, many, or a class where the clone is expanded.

CDR3: CASSVASGQGEQYF
DNA: TGTGCCAGCAGCGTAGCTAGTGGACAGGGCGAGCAGTACTTC
J: TRBJ2-7
size: -
D: TRBD1
V: TRBV9

CDR3: CASSQQGASGYTF
DNA: TGTGCCAGCAGTCAACAGGGGGCTTCTGGCTACACCTTC
J: TRBJ1-2
size: -
D: TRBD1
V: TRBV6-2/TRBV6-3

CDR3: CASSPGTGNTGELFF
DNA: TGTGCCAGCTCACCCGGGACAGGGAACACCGGGGAGCTGTTTTTT
J: TRBJ2-2
size: -
D: TRBD1
V: TRBV7-9

CDR3: CASSQETKETQYF
DNA: TGCGCCAGCAGCCAGGAAACTAAAGAGACCCAGTACTTC
J: TRBJ2-5
size: -
D: -
V: TRBV4-3

CDR3: CASSSGLAGRLYEQFF
DNA: TGTGCCAGTAGTTCTGGACTAGCGGGTAGACTATATGAGCAGTTCTTC
J: TRBJ2-1
size: -
D: TRBD2
V: TRBV19

CDR3: CASKSTWTQYF
DNA: TGTGCCAGCAAGTCCACTTGGACCCAGTACTTC
J: TRBJ2-5
size: once
D: -
V: TRBV6-5

CDR3: CASSLGQGPDRGNQPQHF
DNA: TGTGCCAGCAGCTTAGGACAGGGGCCGGATAGGGGCAATCAGCCCCAGCATTTT
J: TRBJ1-5
size: -
D: TRBD1
V: TRBV11-3

CDR3: CASSLESSFYNEQFF
DNA: TGCGCCAGCAGCTTGGAATCGAGCTTCTACAATGAGCAGTTCTTC
J: TRBJ2-1
size: -
D: -
V: TRBV5-1

CDR3: CASSFSRMVNTEAFF
DNA: TGTGCCAGTAGTTTCTCGCGGATGGTGAACACTGAAGCTTTCTTT
J: TRBJ1-1
size: -
D: -
V: TRBV19

CDR3: CASITFGNTEAFF
DNA: TGTGCCAGCATTACTTTTGGGAACACTGAAGCTTTCTTT
J: TRBJ1-1
size: -
D: -
V: TRBV28

CDR3: CASSPNRGQGNSPLHF
DNA: TGTGCCAGCAGCCCTAACCGGGGACAGGGGAATTCACCCCTCCACTTT
J: TRBJ1-6
size: -
D: TRBD1
V: TRBV5-4

CDR3: CASTKNRGNDGYTF
DNA: TGTGCCAGTACCAAGAACAGGGGAAATGATGGCTACACCTTC
J: TRBJ1-2
size: -
D: TRBD1
V: TRBV19

CDR3: CASSPRRDRGLRGTEAFF
DNA: TGTGCCAGCAGTCCTCGCCGGGACAGGGGGCTTCGCGGCACTGAAGCTTTCTTT
J: TRBJ1-1
size: -
D: TRBD1
V: TRBV27

CDR3: CASSLALQVYGYTF
DNA: TGTGCCAGCAGCTTGGCCCTCCAGGTCTATGGCTACACCTTC
J: TRBJ1-2
size: -
D: -
V: TRBV5-4

CDR3: CASSLATGTATEEYF
DNA: TGTGCCAGCAGCTTAGCTACCGGGACAGCTACGGAAGAGTACTTC
J: TRBJ2-7
size: -
D: TRBD1
V: TRBV7-2